Listed here are 25 T cell receptor beta chains from one sample, sequenced in a study of T cell responses to AZD1222 COVID-19 vaccine. Profiled with immunoSEQ multiplex PCR; TCRdb holds only in-frame clones, not every one. The table has 34,000 or so clones, 85% to 90% seen once; the top ten hold 5.5% to 7%. The material was peripheral blood, obtained on day 0 of AZD1222 vaccination. Receptor source: an adult in good health.

The chain carries TRBV12-5 and TRBJ2-2; 8 nucleotides align to TRBD1. Trimming cost V 2 bases and J 4 bases; bases outside gene matches: 6. The CDR3 runs 16 residues. Germline CDR1 is LGHNT and CDR2 is FRNRAP. The CDR3 DNA reads TGTGCTAGTGGTTTGCCCAGGACAGGGAGCACCGGGGAGCTGTTTTTT. Protein: CASGLPRTGSTGELFF.

The chain carries TRBV18 and TRBJ2-3; the match to TRBD2 covers 8 bases. CDR3 length: 17 residues. The V and J ends lost 2 bases and 1 base, in that order; junction bases with no gene match: 8. The germline V gene encodes CDR1 KGHSH and CDR2 LQKENI. Written as DNA, the CDR3 is TGTGCCAGCTCACCAAGGGTCGCGGGAGGCGGCACAGATACGCAGTATTTT. Translated, it gives CASSPRVAGGGTDTQYF.

The chain joins TRBV7-9 to TRBJ2-5, with 16 bases that match TRBD2. This CDR3 has 17 residues. Germline V CDR1 and CDR2: SEHNR, FQNEAQ (reference sequence). Losses at the gene ends were 5 bases for V and 7 bases for J; bases not matched to a gene: 10. The CDR3 sequence: CASSLGLAGGNRRTQYF. CDR3 sequence (DNA): TGTGCCAGCAGCCTGGGACTAGCGGGGGGGAACCGGAGGACCCAGTACTTC.

J is TRBJ2-4 and V is TRBV5-1; the D gene is possibly TRBD2 (6 bases). Trimming left V 3 bases short and J 2 bases short, with 15 bases between. This CDR3 has 16 amino acids. The germline V gene has CDR1 SGHRS and CDR2 YFSETQ. The CDR3 sequence: CASSYSLGGSKNIQYF. CDR3 bases: TGCGCCAGCAGCTACTCACTCGGGGGATCCAAAAACATTCAGTACTTC.

The chain carries TRBV19 and TRBJ2-1, with D maybe TRBD1 (5 bases). CDR1 LNHDA and CDR2 SQIVND come from the germline V gene (reference sequence). This CDR3 contains 14 residues. The V gene lost 5 bases and the J gene lost 1 base, with 9 bases spanning the gap. Here the CDR3 reads CASSLTVSYNEQFF. The CDR3 region has the DNA TGTGCCAGTAGTCTGACAGTTTCCTACAATGAGCAGTTCTTC.

The chain employs TRBV11-2 and TRBJ1-5; no definite D call. With 0 bases removed from V and 6 bases from J, the gap between germline ends came to 6 bases. The CDR3 covers 13 residues. CDR1 and CDR2 (germline): SGHAT, FQNNGV. The CDR3 DNA sequence: TGTGCCAGCAGCTTAGAAGTTCGTCAGCCCCAGCATTTT. Its protein is CASSLEVRQPQHF.

This clone was counted once. This chain's CDR3 is CASSVKFRALNPFNQPQHF. In nucleotides, the CDR3 is TGTGCCAGCAGTGTAAAGTTTCGGGCCCTGAATCCCTTTAATCAGCCCCAGCATTTT. This rearrangement joins TRBV2 to TRBJ1-5; unclear D gene. The CDR3 has 19 residues. The germline V gene encodes CDR1 SNHLY and CDR2 FYNNEI. V shed 4 bases and J shed 4 bases, with 26 bases lying between them.

In this sample, this clone turned up once. The genes are TRBV7-2 and TRBJ1-5; D gene ambiguous. The CDR3 extends over 15 amino acids. Germline V gene data show CDR1 as SGHTA and CDR2 as FQGNSA. Trimming removed 0 bases from V and 4 bases from J, with 10 bases in between. The CDR3 nucleotides read TGTGCCAGCAGCTTAGCCGCCCCATCTAATCAGCCCCAGCATTTT. Amino acid sequence: CASSLAAPSNQPQHF.

V gene TRBV19 combines with J gene TRBJ1-1; maybe TRBD1 (5 bases). The CDR3 sequence is 13 residues long. Per germline, CDR1 LNHDA and CDR2 SQIVND (reference sequence). V lost 5 bases, J lost 4 bases, and 11 bases lay in between. The CDR3 DNA follows: TGTGCCAGTAGTTCCCGGGGACTCACTGAAGCTTTCTTT. This translates into CASSSRGLTEAFF.

This chain joins TRBV27 and TRBJ2-2; D is uncertain. CDR1 is MNHEY, CDR2 SMNVEV, per germline (reference sequence). V was pared by 5 bases and J by 2 bases, with 21 bases between. The CDR3 is 18 residues long. This chain's CDR3 is CASSATTPIPPNTGELFF. The DNA for the CDR3 is TGTGCCAGCAGTGCCACGACTCCCATCCCACCAAACACCGGGGAGCTGTTTTTT.

The rearrangement joins TRBV2 to TRBJ2-7; no clear D. The ends were cut back, 6 bases at V and 3 bases at J, with 15 bases in the middle. In germline, CDR1 is SNHLY, CDR2 FYNNEI. The length of the CDR3 is 14 residues. This CDR3 reads CASSFVGRLYEQYF. The DNA of the CDR3 is TGTGCCAGCAGCTTCGTAGGGCGCCTCTACGAGCAGTACTTC.

The chain recombines TRBV2 with TRBJ1-4; D might be TRBD1 (6 bases). Deletions cut 8 bases from V and 0 bases from J, with 10 bases between. Germline loops: CDR1 SNHLY, CDR2 FYNNEI. The CDR3 runs to 14 residues. CDR3 sequence: CASSDSTTNEKLFF. The CDR3 nucleotides read TGTGCCAGCTCGGACAGCACAACTAATGAAAAACTGTTTTTT.

This chain uses TRBV5-8 with TRBJ1-5, with D unclear. The germline V and J ends were trimmed by 2 bases and 6 bases, with 6 bases remaining between them. CDR3 length: 12 amino acids. Germline loops: CDR1 SGHTS, CDR2 YDEGEE. The DNA of the CDR3 is TGTGCCAGCAGCTTTCGTGGTCAGCCCCAGCATTTT. It translates to CASSFRGQPQHF. Supplemented by reference TRBV5-8 and TRBJ1-5, the full variable domain reads EAGVTQSPTHLIKTRGQQATLRCSPISGHTSVYWYQQALGLGLQFLLWYDEGEERNRGNFPPRFSGRQFPNYSSELNVNALELEDSALYLCASSFRGQPQHFGDGTRLSIL.

This clone has a handful of counts. The chain employs TRBV11-2 and TRBJ2-7, with D uncertain. There are 13 residues in the CDR3. The V gene lost 2 bases and the J gene lost 6 bases, with 11 bases spanning the gap. The V gene's germline CDR1 is SGHAT and CDR2 FQNNGV. The CDR3 sequence is CASSLILRSEQYF. The CDR3 DNA is TGTGCCAGCAGCTTAATTTTACGCTCCGAGCAGTACTTC.

The chain carries TRBV28 and TRBJ2-2; 8 bases are a match to TRBD1. V lost 6 bases, J lost 2 bases, and 11 bases stayed unmatched. The CDR3 length is 17 residues. Germline-derived CDR1 and CDR2 are MDHEN and SYDVKM. CDR3 protein: CASSLPGGLDNTGELFF. DNA of the CDR3: TGTGCCAGCAGCCTCCCAGGGGGCTTGGATAACACCGGGGAGCTGTTTTTT.

Notes on this clone: Germline and junction disagree at one end, which may indicate a read error. The rearrangement uses TRBV5-5 and TRBJ1-1; D unclear. The CDR3 runs to 13 residues. CDR1 is SGHKS and CDR2 is YYEKEE in the germline V gene (reference sequence). The CDR3 DNA reads as TGTGCCAGCAGTTTGGCCCCGGACGGGGAAGCTTTCTTT. This encodes CASSLAPDGEAFF.

This chain joins TRBV5-1 and TRBJ2-7; D is possibly TRBD1 or TRBD2 (5 bases each). Deletions cut 1 base from V and 5 bases from J, with 13 bases between. Germline-derived CDR1 and CDR2 are SGHRS and YFSETQ. CDR3 length: 14 amino acids. The CDR3 DNA is TGCGCCAGCAGCTTGAGAGGGACCGGCCACGAGCAGTACTTC. As protein: CASSLRGTGHEQYF.

The chain combines TRBV3-1 (or the pseudogene TRBV3-2) with TRBJ2-7; D may correspond to TRBD1 or TRBD2 (5 bases each). Germline-derived CDR1 and CDR2 are LGHDT and YNNKEL (reference sequence). CDR3 size: 15 residues. The V end lost 3 bases, the J end lost 3 bases, and 15 bases lay between the germline ends. The CDR3 sequence is CASSQVPGANYEQYF. CDR3 DNA sequence: TGTGCCAGCAGCCAGGTACCCGGGGCGAACTACGAGCAGTACTTC.

The chain employs TRBV9 and TRBJ2-7; TRBD2 might be the D (5 bases). V lost 7 bases, J lost 3 bases, and 14 bases lay in between. From germline, CDR1 is SGDLS and CDR2 YYNGEE. CDR3 length equals 13 residues. The CDR3 loop is CASGGLGFYEQYF. In DNA form, the CDR3 reads TGTGCCAGCGGCGGGCTAGGATTCTACGAGCAGTACTTC.

This sequence joins TRBV7-6 and TRBJ2-1; TRBD1 matches 9 bases. Looked up from germline, CDR1 is SGHVS and CDR2 is FNYEAQ. J lost 5 bases, V lost 5 bases, and 7 bases had no gene match. This CDR3 contains 15 residues. CDR3 amino acids: CASSPRTGADNEQFF. CDR3 nucleotide sequence: TGTGCCAGCAGCCCTCGGACAGGGGCAGACAATGAGCAGTTCTTC.

This rearrangement joins TRBV2 to TRBJ2-7; the match to TRBD1 covers 11 bases. The CDR3 has 14 residues. V dropped 11 bases and J dropped 4; count of bases not matched to a gene: 10. From germline, CDR1 is SNHLY and CDR2 FYNNEI. In DNA, the CDR3 is TGTGCCTCCGACCTGGACAGGGGGCCGTACGAGCAGTACTTC. Translated, it gives CASDLDRGPYEQYF.

The chain carries TRBV6-5 and TRBJ2-3; D remains ambiguous. CDR3 length: 12 residues. CDR1 is MNHEY, CDR2 SVGAGI, per germline. Trimming cost V 10 bases and J 5 bases, with 13 bases left between them. The CDR3 DNA reads TGTGCCACCCGGGTCACCGGAGATACGCAGTATTTT. Amino acids: CATRVTGDTQYF.

The chain combines TRBV7-3 with TRBJ2-1; 10 bases are shared with TRBD2. Germline CDR1 is SGHTA and CDR2 is FQGTGA. The trim removed 0 bases at V and 8 bases at J, leaving 7 bases unmatched. The CDR3 length is 16 residues. CDR3 sequence: CASSLTWSGGADEQFF. CDR3 DNA: TGTGCCAGCAGCTTAACGTGGAGCGGGGGGGCCGATGAGCAGTTCTTC.

The chain carries TRBV28 and TRBJ1-6; TRBD1 matches 9 bases. The CDR3 is made up of 15 amino acids. The germline V gene has CDR1 MDHEN and CDR2 SYDVKM. V trimming: 7 bases; J trimming: 8 bases; junction bases outside the gene matches: 9. The CDR3 loop is CASIPPGQGYSPLHF. The CDR3 DNA reads TGTGCCAGCATTCCACCGGGACAGGGATATTCACCCCTCCACTTT.

This chain joins TRBV3-1 (or the pseudogene TRBV3-2) and TRBJ2-2; 9 nucleotides line up with TRBD1. V shed 1 base, J shed 4 bases, and the junction held 1 base outside the gene matches. Germline loops: CDR1 LGHDT, CDR2 YNNKEL (reference sequence). CDR3 length: 15 residues. CDR3 DNA: TGTGCCAGCAGCCAAGGGACAGGGGTCACCGGGGAGCTGTTTTTT. Translation: CASSQGTGVTGELFF.